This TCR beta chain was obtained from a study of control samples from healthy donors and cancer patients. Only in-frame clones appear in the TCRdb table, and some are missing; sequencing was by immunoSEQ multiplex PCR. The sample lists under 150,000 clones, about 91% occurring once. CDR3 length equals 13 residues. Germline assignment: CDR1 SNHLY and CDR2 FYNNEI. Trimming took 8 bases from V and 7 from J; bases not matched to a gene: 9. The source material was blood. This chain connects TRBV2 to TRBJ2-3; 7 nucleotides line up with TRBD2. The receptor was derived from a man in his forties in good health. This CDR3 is CASVDGGIYTQYF. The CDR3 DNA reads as TGTGCCAGCGTCGACGGGGGGATATATACGCAGTATTTT.